Listed below are T cell receptor beta chains from one sample, sequenced in a study of glioma-infiltrating T cells after dendritic cell vaccination. Assay used: immunoSEQ multiplex PCR; TCRdb lists only in-frame clones, some missing. The sample shows fewer than 25,000 clones, approximately 79% of them seen only once. Here the sequenced sample was blood, taken before dendritic cell vaccination. These receptors all come from a human donor with glioblastoma. CDR3s leave out the opening cysteine and the closing phenylalanine or tryptophan. Each record gives: J gene, V gene, CDR3 protein.

j_gene: TRBJ2-6
v_gene: TRBV7-3
CDR3aa: ASSAQALGSGANVLT

j_gene: TRBJ2-5
v_gene: TRBV6-5
CDR3aa: ASSYSFSGREETQY

j_gene: TRBJ1-5
v_gene: TRBV2
CDR3aa: ASSDLGGVSNQPQH

j_gene: TRBJ2-7
v_gene: TRBV7-6
CDR3aa: ASSLLSLAGGEQY

j_gene: TRBJ2-7
v_gene: TRBV7-2
CDR3aa: ASSLRLAGVGEQY

j_gene: TRBJ1-5
v_gene: TRBV18
CDR3aa: ASSLTGSDQPQH

j_gene: TRBJ2-1
v_gene: TRBV4-1
CDR3aa: ASDGTGGSNNEQF

j_gene: TRBJ1-6
v_gene: TRBV4-3
CDR3aa: ASSQGTGGNSPLH

j_gene: TRBJ1-1
v_gene: TRBV2
CDR3aa: ATTWQPPGVMNTEAF

j_gene: TRBJ2-3
v_gene: TRBV6-4
CDR3aa: ASSGLAGGDTQY

j_gene: TRBJ2-1
v_gene: TRBV7-9
CDR3aa: ASSPNSGFRNEQF

j_gene: TRBJ1-5
v_gene: TRBV7-8
CDR3aa: ASSLERHSGYSNQPQH

j_gene: TRBJ1-1
v_gene: TRBV18
CDR3aa: ASSPRNRRGVNTEAF

j_gene: TRBJ2-2
v_gene: TRBV21-1
CDR3aa: ASSKQETGELF

j_gene: TRBJ2-7
v_gene: TRBV4-3
CDR3aa: ASSQGPSSYEQY

j_gene: TRBJ2-7
v_gene: TRBV7-3
CDR3aa: ASSLDRGSSYEQY

j_gene: TRBJ2-3
v_gene: TRBV7-6
CDR3aa: ASSPRHRTPPNADTQY

j_gene: TRBJ1-4
v_gene: TRBV30
CDR3aa: AWSPTPVNEKLF

j_gene: TRBJ2-7
v_gene: TRBV10-2
CDR3aa: ASSQVSGTSSYEQY

j_gene: TRBJ1-5
v_gene: TRBV28
CDR3aa: ASTTDPGGNNQPQH

j_gene: TRBJ2-7
v_gene: TRBV29-1
CDR3aa: SVVTLAGAKNYEQY

j_gene: TRBJ2-7
v_gene: TRBV4-3
CDR3aa: ASSQGWTVDYEQY

j_gene: TRBJ2-1
v_gene: TRBV7-9
CDR3aa: ASSLAMRVRHNEQF

j_gene: TRBJ2-5
v_gene: TRBV19
CDR3aa: ASSIFLGSQETQY

j_gene: TRBJ2-1
v_gene: TRBV27
CDR3aa: ASSPRTGGTSGVYNEQF

j_gene: TRBJ2-1
v_gene: TRBV6-1
CDR3aa: AVKLGYHEQF

j_gene: TRBJ2-7
v_gene: TRBV27
CDR3aa: ASSPRAGGIYEQY

j_gene: TRBJ1-5
v_gene: TRBV27
CDR3aa: ASSYKQGSNQPQH

j_gene: TRBJ1-3
v_gene: TRBV18
CDR3aa: ASSPRQTVSGNTIY

j_gene: TRBJ2-1
v_gene: TRBV4-2
CDR3aa: ASSLGYDYSAEQF

j_gene: TRBJ2-3
v_gene: TRBV10-3
CDR3aa: AIGTSGSTDTQY

j_gene: TRBJ1-1
v_gene: TRBV7-9
CDR3aa: ASSLGQSGTEAF

j_gene: TRBJ2-1
v_gene: TRBV9
CDR3aa: ASSPGLGTAYNEQF